This entry lists 2 T cell receptor beta chains sequenced from one sample in a study of T cells after yellow fever vaccination. TCRdb itself ran the 5' RACE reads through MiXCR, one entry per CDR3 protein. The sample has around 310,000 distinct CDR3 sequences, roughly 3.5% seen once. Sequenced here: PBMCs, sampled on the day of the yellow fever booster vaccination. These receptor sequences come from a man aged 18 to 30 who received the YFV17D yellow fever vaccine.

The chain couples TRBV7-9 to TRBJ1-4; 11 bases are shared with TRBD1. The germline V gene has CDR1 SEHNR and CDR2 FQNEAQ (reference sequence). J gave up 7 bases and V 5 bases, and 3 bases lay outside the gene matches. This CDR3 region has 14 residues. CDR3: CASSLDRGREKLFF. DNA for the CDR3: TGTGCCAGCAGCCTGGACAGGGGGCGTGAAAAACTGTTTTTT. Drawing the rest from reference TRBV7-9 and TRBJ1-4, the complete variable domain is DTGVSQNPRHKITKRGQNVTFRCDPISEHNRLYWYRQTLGQGPEFLTYFQNEAQLEKSRLLSDRFSAERPKGSFSTLEIQRTEQGDSAMYLCASSLDRGREKLFFGSGTQLSVL.

This clonotype was seen a handful of times. V usage is TRBV4-1 and J usage is TRBJ1-2; D is possibly TRBD1 (6 bases). Deletions cut 0 bases from V and 5 bases from J, with 13 bases between. The CDR3 consists of 15 residues. Germline CDR1 MGHRA, CDR2 YSYEKL. The DNA for the CDR3 is TGCGCCAGCAGCCAAGAGGGTACAGGGAAGTATGGCTACACCTTC. Protein product: CASSQEGTGKYGYTF.